This T cell receptor (beta chain) was captured by sequencing in a study of T cells after yellow fever vaccination. Study-wide results and caveats: Among primary-vaccination clones, most reappeared after the booster, at around 97% for CD4 and around 91% for CD8.

This clonotype was observed a handful of times. Its antigen is still unknown. In TCRdb, the 5' RACE reads were re-called with MiXCR into one record per CDR3 protein. The top ten clones hold more than 3% of a sample with some 240,000 distinct CDR3 sequences, roughly 5.2% of them seen once. This CDR3 comprises 12 residues. V lost 8 bases and J lost 12; bases outside the gene matches: 12. The rearrangement uses TRBV12-3 or TRBV12-4 and TRBJ2-7, with 8 bases aligning to TRBD1. The material was CD4+ T cells sorted from PBMCs, obtained on the day of the yellow fever booster vaccination. The TCR originated in a man aged 18 to 30 who received the YFV17D yellow fever vaccine. CDR3 sequence (DNA): TGTGCCAGCGGGTGGACAGGGATGAATTGGTACTTC. This encodes CASGWTGMNWYF.